Below are 25 T cell receptor beta chains sequenced from a single sample in a study of siplizumab effects on memory and regulatory T cells. Using immunoSEQ multiplex PCR, the repertoire was profiled, and TCRdb retains in-frame clones only, with some absent. Found here are about 56,000 clones, just over 95% of them singletons; the top ten hold approximately 1%. The sample consisted of naive CD8+ T cells sorted from blood. The receptor set was obtained from a human donor in good health.

V and J are TRBV6-5 and TRBJ2-1; D is perhaps TRBD1 (5 bases). The CDR3 is made up of 13 amino acids. V was clipped by 0 bases and J by 9 bases, with 9 bases between them. Germline CDR1 and CDR2: MNHEY and SVGAGI. The CDR3 loop reads CASSYSQGGEQFF. The DNA of the CDR3 is TGTGCCAGCAGTTACTCGCAGGGTGGTGAGCAGTTCTTC.

The CDR3 reads CASSSLPGGETQYF. The CDR3 nucleotides are TGTGCCAGCAGCTCCCTTCCGGGGGGAGAGACCCAGTACTTC. The gene calls are TRBV7-9 and TRBJ2-5, with 7 bases identical to TRBD2. This CDR3 is built from 14 residues. J was trimmed by 4 bases and V by 4 bases; bases with no gene match: 6. Germline V lookup: CDR1 SEHNR, CDR2 FQNEAQ (reference sequence). Supplemented by reference TRBV7-9 and TRBJ2-5, the full variable domain reads DTGVSQNPRHKITKRGQNVTFRCDPISEHNRLYWYRQTLGQGPEFLTYFQNEAQLEKSRLLSDRFSAERPKGSFSTLEIQRTEQGDSAMYLCASSSLPGGETQYFGPGTRLLVL.

The chain is built from TRBV7-6 and TRBJ2-1; TRBD2 matches at 8 bases. The CDR3 runs 14 residues. V shed 3 bases, J shed 8 bases, and the junction held 6 bases outside the gene matches. Per the germline V gene, CDR1 is SGHVS and CDR2 is FNYEAQ. The CDR3: CASSFEREHHEQFF. CDR3 nucleotide sequence: TGTGCCAGCAGCTTCGAGCGGGAGCACCATGAGCAGTTCTTC.

This clone was recorded a few times. The chain links TRBV5-8 to TRBJ2-1; TRBD2 agrees at 12 bases. CDR3 size: 17 residues. Germline V CDR1 and CDR2: SGHTS, YDEGEE. V trimming: 4 bases; J trimming: 9 bases; junction bases outside the gene matches: 14. In nucleotides, the CDR3 is TGTGCCAGCAGCCAGATTGTGCTAGCGGGAGGGGTCCGTGAGCAGTTCTTC. Protein: CASSQIVLAGGVREQFF. The complete variable domain, with remaining parts taken from reference TRBV5-8 and TRBJ2-1, reads EAGVTQSPTHLIKTRGQQATLRCSPISGHTSVYWYQQALGLGLQFLLWYDEGEERNRGNFPPRFSGRQFPNYSSELNVNALELEDSALYLCASSQIVLAGGVREQFFGPGTRLTVL.

The chain employs TRBV7-8 and TRBJ1-2; 7 bases map to TRBD1. Trimming took 2 bases from V and 8 from J; bases not matched to a gene: 8. This CDR3 contains 14 residues. Germline V gives CDR1 SGHVS, CDR2 FQNEAQ. The CDR3 sequence: CASSLHRQGGGYTF. The CDR3 DNA sequence: TGTGCCAGCAGCTTACATAGACAGGGAGGAGGCTACACCTTC.

This rearrangement joins TRBV9 to TRBJ2-5, with D perhaps TRBD1 or TRBD2 (5 bases each). V shed 4 bases and J shed 5 bases, with 15 bases lying between them. This CDR3 comprises 14 residues. CDR1 and CDR2 (germline): SGDLS, YYNGEE. CDR3 region: CASSPLGGWETQYF. In nucleotides, the CDR3 is TGTGCCAGCAGCCCCCTTGGGGGTTGGGAGACCCAGTACTTC.

V usage is TRBV10-2 and J usage is TRBJ2-7; D unclear. The CDR3 runs to 11 residues. Germline V gene lookup returns CDR1 WSHSY and CDR2 SAAADI. Between the trimmed V and J ends, which lost 2 bases and 2 bases, there was a span of 1 base. The CDR3, as DNA: TGCGCCAGCAGTGAGACCTACGAGCAGTACTTC. Amino acids: CASSETYEQYF.

This sequence joins TRBV5-6 and TRBJ1-4; D is uncertain. The CDR3 covers 14 residues. CDR1 and CDR2 (germline): SGHDT, YYEEEE. Trimming took 2 bases from V and 5 from J, leaving 10 bases between them. The CDR3 is CASSFRLSNEKLFF. The CDR3 nucleotides read TGTGCCAGCAGCTTCCGACTCTCCAATGAAAAACTGTTTTTT. Complete variable domain (other parts from reference TRBV5-6 and TRBJ1-4): DAGVTQSPTHLIKTRGQQVTLRCSPKSGHDTVSWYQQALGQGPQFIFQYYEEEERQRGNFPDRFSGHQFPNYSSELNVNALLLGDSALYLCASSFRLSNEKLFFGSGTQLSVL.

The chain combines TRBV6-1 with TRBJ1-3; D is perhaps TRBD1 (5 bases). Germline CDR1 MNHNS, CDR2 SASEGT. V dropped 3 bases and J dropped 0 bases, with 9 bases sitting between them. The CDR3 covers 15 residues. The CDR3: CASSETVLSGNTIYF. The CDR3 nucleotides are TGTGCCAGCAGTGAGACAGTCCTCTCTGGAAACACCATATATTTT.

V gene TRBV5-1 combines with J gene TRBJ1-3; possible D gene TRBD1, 6 bases. V gave up 4 bases and J gave up 0 bases, with 11 bases separating them. The length of the CDR3 is 15 residues. The V gene's germline CDR1 is SGHRS and CDR2 YFSETQ. The CDR3 region has the DNA TGCGCCAGCAGCCCCACAGGGAACTCTGGAAACACCATATATTTT. Translated: CASSPTGNSGNTIYF.

This chain connects TRBV4-1 to TRBJ2-7, with 10 positions matching TRBD2. CDR1 and CDR2 from the germline V gene are MGHRA and YSYEKL. V lost 5 bases and J lost 5; bases outside the gene matches: 12. The CDR3 length is 16 residues. The CDR3 here is CASSLSRASGSHEQYF. CDR3 DNA sequence: TGCGCCAGCAGCTTAAGTAGGGCTAGCGGGAGCCACGAGCAGTACTTC.

The chain joins TRBV5-6 to TRBJ2-3, with D unclear. With 3 bases removed from V and 6 bases from J, the gap between germline ends came to 20 bases. This CDR3 has 16 amino acids. Germline V lookup: CDR1 SGHDT, CDR2 YYEEEE. CDR3 amino acids: CASSSNYRDVPDTQYF. The DNA of the CDR3 is TGTGCCAGCAGCTCCAACTACCGAGATGTTCCGGATACGCAGTATTTT. The variable domain in full, with the rest retrieved from reference TRBV5-6 and TRBJ2-3, is DAGVTQSPTHLIKTRGQQVTLRCSPKSGHDTVSWYQQALGQGPQFIFQYYEEEERQRGNFPDRFSGHQFPNYSSELNVNALLLGDSALYLCASSSNYRDVPDTQYFGPGTRLTVL.

The rearrangement joins TRBV30 to TRBJ1-1, with D maybe TRBD1 (6 bases). Trimming took off 2 bases at V and 0 bases at J, with 10 bases between the two ends. The CDR3 extends over 14 amino acids. Germline CDR1 is GTSNPN and CDR2 is SVGIG (reference sequence). Here the CDR3 reads CAWSLGGMNTEAFF. The CDR3 nucleotides read TGTGCCTGGAGTTTGGGGGGCATGAACACTGAAGCTTTCTTT.

The rearrangement links TRBV28 to TRBJ2-5, with D hard to call. CDR3 length: 11 residues. V was trimmed by 7 bases and J by 1 base, leaving 4 bases between them. CDR1 MDHEN and CDR2 SYDVKM come from the germline V gene. CDR3 DNA sequence: TGTGCCAGCACGACCCAAGAGACCCAGTACTTC. It yields the protein CASTTQETQYF.

The gene calls are TRBV29-1 and TRBJ2-5; D ambiguous. The CDR3 runs 12 residues. Trimming pared 1 base from V and 0 bases from J, leaving 3 bases between. Germline V lookup: CDR1 SQVTM, CDR2 ANQGSEA. The CDR3 reads CSVEGNQETQYF. CDR3 nucleotide sequence: TGCAGCGTTGAAGGGAACCAAGAGACCCAGTACTTC.

CDR3 protein: CAWSLGQGSEAFF. The CDR3 DNA reads TGTGCCTGGAGTTTGGGACAGGGCTCTGAAGCTTTCTTT. The rearrangement joins TRBV30 to TRBJ1-1, with 9 nucleotides matching TRBD1. In germline, CDR1 is GTSNPN, CDR2 SVGIG (reference sequence). The CDR3 sequence is 13 residues long. Germline trimming cut 2 bases from V and 6 bases from J; bases unmatched to any gene: 4.

This chain links TRBV7-2 with TRBJ1-5, with 7 bases identical to TRBD1. The CDR3 has 15 amino acids. The germline V gene has CDR1 SGHTA and CDR2 FQGNSA. Trimming at V came to 5 bases and at J to 3 bases, leaving 7 bases not matched to a gene. In DNA, the CDR3 is TGTGCCAGCAGCCGCACAGGGGCGGTCAATCAGCCCCAGCATTTT. Its protein is CASSRTGAVNQPQHF.

The chain links TRBV15 to TRBJ1-2; D ambiguous. The V gene's germline CDR1 is LNHNV and CDR2 YYDKDF (reference sequence). Trimming removed 5 bases at V and 1 base at J, with 5 bases between. The CDR3 contains 12 residues. Written as DNA, the CDR3 is TGTGCCACCAGCCGGGGTAACTATGGCTACACCTTC. It translates to CATSRGNYGYTF.

The genes are TRBV2 and TRBJ2-7, with a tentative D call TRBD2 (6 bases). The CDR3 covers 10 residues. With 11 bases removed from V and 6 bases from J, the gap between germline ends came to 11 bases. Germline V gene sequence: CDR1 SNHLY, CDR2 FYNNEI. CDR3 bases: TGTGCCGCTGGGGGGTCCGAGCAGTACTTC. Translated: CAAGGSEQYF.

The rearrangement uses TRBV4-1 and TRBJ1-2; D is unclear. V was trimmed by 1 base and J by 2 bases, leaving 11 bases between them. The V gene's germline CDR1 is MGHRA and CDR2 YSYEKL. The CDR3 spans 15 residues. In DNA form, the CDR3 reads TGCGCCAGCAGCCAAGTAAGCGCGGAGAACTATGGCTACACCTTC. This translates into CASSQVSAENYGYTF.

The gene calls are TRBV9 and TRBJ2-7, with 9 bases matching TRBD1. The V gene's germline CDR1 is SGDLS and CDR2 YYNGEE. After removal of 6 bases from V and 7 bases from J, the junction contained 17 bases not matched to a gene. This CDR3 is 16 amino acids long. The DNA for the CDR3 is TGTGCCAGCACCCTCAAAAGCGGGGACAGGGCACGGGAGCAGTACTTC. As protein: CASTLKSGDRAREQYF. Supplemented by reference TRBV9 and TRBJ2-7, the full variable domain reads DSGVTQTPKHLITATGQRVTLRCSPRSGDLSVYWYQQSLDQGLQFLIQYYNGEERAKGNILERFSAQQFPDLHSELNLSSLELGDSALYFCASTLKSGDRAREQYFGPGTRLTVT.

The sample holds one count of this clone. The rearrangement links TRBV9 to TRBJ2-5, with 7 bases fitting TRBD1. J was trimmed by 4 bases and V by 3 bases; bases with no gene match: 3. CDR1 and CDR2 from the germline V gene are SGDLS and YYNGEE. The CDR3 totals 13 residues. The CDR3 region has the DNA TGTGCCAGCAGCGAGACAGGGCGAGAGACCCAGTACTTC. It is translated as CASSETGRETQYF.

The J gene is TRBJ1-3, the V gene TRBV7-9, with TRBD1 as a possible D gene (5 bases). This CDR3 is built from 14 residues. The V end lost 0 bases, the J end lost 4 bases, and 7 bases lay between the germline ends. CDR1 is SEHNR and CDR2 is FQNEAQ in the germline V gene (reference sequence). The CDR3 loop reads CASSLAGEGNTIYF. CDR3 nucleotide sequence: TGTGCCAGCAGCTTAGCAGGGGAGGGAAACACCATATATTTT.

This clone showed up just once. The chain is built from TRBV30 and TRBJ1-2; 8 nucleotides line up with TRBD1. Losses at the gene ends were 5 bases for V and 5 bases for J; bases not matched to a gene: 4. The CDR3 contains 12 residues. Germline lookup yields CDR1 GTSNPN and CDR2 SVGIG (reference sequence). The CDR3 loop reads CAWDRGWYGYTF. The DNA for the CDR3 is TGTGCCTGGGACAGGGGTTGGTATGGCTACACCTTC.

This chain connects TRBV13 to TRBJ2-1, with a possible D match to TRBD2 (7 bases). There are 17 residues in the CDR3. Trimming removed 11 bases from V and 0 bases from J, with 23 bases in between. Germline V lookup: CDR1 PRHDT, CDR2 FYEKMQ (reference sequence). The chain's CDR3 is CASRGDSEGGSYNEQFF. The CDR3 bases are TGTGCCTCCCGGGGGGACTCAGAGGGGGGCTCCTACAATGAGCAGTTCTTC.